Below are 29 T cell receptor beta chains sequenced from a single sample in a study of cytomegalovirus exposure and HLA in healthy donors. PCR used 60 Vbeta primers and 13 Jbeta primers. Clones were read by immunoSEQ multiplex PCR, and TCRdb kept only the in-frame ones, dropping some. This sample contains fewer than 150,000 clones. Source material: PBMCs. These receptors came from a man in his forties or fifties in good health and CMV-seronegative.

The chain has TRBV4-3 and TRBJ1-4; 8 bases fit TRBD1. Per germline, CDR1 LGHNA and CDR2 YSLEER. Unmatched junction bases numbered 14, after V lost 8 bases and J lost 6 bases. The length of the CDR3 is 16 residues. The CDR3 DNA is TGCGCCAGCCCTAACCTCGCAGGGGGCGGAGATGAAAAACTGTTTTTT. It yields the protein CASPNLAGGGDEKLFF.

The chain has TRBV10-1 and TRBJ2-3, with 8 bases lining up with TRBD1. Per germline, CDR1 WNHNN and CDR2 SYGVQD (reference sequence). This CDR3 has 14 residues. J lost 3 bases, V lost 2 bases, and 1 base had no gene match. The CDR3 sequence: CASSENRGTDTQYF. In DNA, the CDR3 is TGCGCCAGCAGTGAGAACAGGGGGACAGATACGCAGTATTTT.

The chain carries TRBV7-3 and TRBJ2-3; 10 positions agree with TRBD1. Germline V gene sequence: CDR1 SGHTA, CDR2 FQGTGA. This CDR3 is 16 amino acids long. The ends lost 5 bases at V and 2 bases at J; junction bases unmatched: 7. CDR3 region: CASSPGQGGLTDTQYF. The CDR3 DNA is TGTGCCAGCAGCCCCGGACAGGGGGGTCTCACAGATACGCAGTATTTT.

The chain recombines TRBV5-1 with TRBJ2-7; 7 bases align to TRBD1. The CDR3 runs to 17 residues. Germline values: CDR1 SGHRS, CDR2 YFSETQ. V gave up 7 bases and J gave up 2 bases; unmatched junction bases: 18. For the CDR3, the DNA is TGCGCCAGCCTCATCGGCCCACAGGGAACAGGGGCCTACGAGCAGTACTTC. This encodes CASLIGPQGTGAYEQYF.

The J gene is TRBJ1-2, the V gene TRBV5-1; 7 bases align to TRBD1. V gave up 4 bases and J gave up 6 bases; unmatched junction bases: 9. The germline CDR1 and CDR2 sequences are SGHRS and YFSETQ. The CDR3 is 14 amino acids. The CDR3 DNA sequence: TGCGCCAGCAGCATCGGACAGGATCCGGATGGCTACACCTTC. Its protein is CASSIGQDPDGYTF.

Regarding this clone: One end of the junction does not line up with germline, which may come from a read error. V usage is TRBV14 and J usage is TRBJ1-2; tentative D call: TRBD1 (6 bases). The length of the CDR3 is 13 residues. Germline CDR1 SGHDN, CDR2 FVKESK. The CDR3 DNA sequence: TGTGCCAGCAGCCAAAACGTCGGGGGGCGTAACGCCTTC. Translating gives CASSQNVGGRNAF. Combining the CDR3 with reference TRBV14 and TRBJ1-2 gives the whole variable domain EAGVTQFPSHSVIEKGQTVTLRCDPISGHDNLYWYRRVMGKEIKFLLHFVKESKQDESGMPNNRFLAERTGGTYSTLKVQPAELEDSGVYFCASSQNVGGRNAFGSGTRLTVV.

The gene calls are TRBV10-3 and TRBJ1-5; TRBD1 agrees at 8 bases. The CDR3 runs 14 residues. After removal of 4 bases from V and 3 bases from J, the junction contained 2 bases not matched to a gene. In germline, CDR1 is ENHRY, CDR2 SYGVKD. The CDR3 DNA follows: TGTGCCATCAGTGGGGGACAGGACAATCAGCCCCAGCATTTT. Amino acid sequence: CAISGGQDNQPQHF.

The V and J genes are TRBV4-1 and TRBJ2-7, with 12 bases aligning to TRBD1. The length of the CDR3 is 15 residues. CDR1 is MGHRA and CDR2 is YSYEKL in the germline V gene. Unmatched junction bases numbered 5, after V lost 1 base and J lost 7 bases. This chain's CDR3 is CASSQAGTGGREQYF. The CDR3 nucleotides are TGCGCCAGCAGCCAAGCCGGGACAGGGGGCAGGGAGCAGTACTTC.

The V gene is TRBV2, the J gene TRBJ1-4, with TRBD1 matching 9 bases. Germline assignment: CDR1 SNHLY and CDR2 FYNNEI. This CDR3 region has 14 residues. Trimming removed 5 bases from V and 8 bases from J; junction bases left unmatched: 6. The CDR3 DNA follows: TGTGCCAGCAGTCCACAGGGGGCGAAAGAAAAACTGTTTTTT. It yields the protein CASSPQGAKEKLFF.

This chain uses TRBV28 with TRBJ2-1, with TRBD2 matching over 11 bases. Trimming cost V 2 bases and J 6 bases; bases outside gene matches: 3. The CDR3 has 15 amino acids. The germline V gene encodes CDR1 MDHEN and CDR2 SYDVKM. For the CDR3, the DNA is TGTGCCAGCAGTTTACTGGGACTAGCGGTCAATGAGCAGTTCTTC. Translated: CASSLLGLAVNEQFF. The full variable domain, with the rest looked up from reference TRBV28 and TRBJ2-1, is DVKVTQSSRYLVKRTGEKVFLECVQDMDHENMFWYRQDPGLGLRLIYFSYDVKMKEKGDIPEGYSVSREKKERFSLILESASTNQTSMYLCASSLLGLAVNEQFFGPGTRLTVL.

The chain couples TRBV29-1 to TRBJ2-2; D is uncertain. Between the trimmed V and J ends, which lost 7 bases and 1 base, there was a span of 13 bases. Germline lookup yields CDR1 SQVTM and CDR2 ANQGSEA. This CDR3 is 14 amino acids long. The CDR3 region has the DNA TGCAGCGCACCAATCCCAGGGAACACCGGGGAGCTGTTTTTT. Translating gives CSAPIPGNTGELFF.

The V gene is TRBV7-2, the J gene TRBJ2-7, with D possibly TRBD2 on 6 matching bases. Per germline, CDR1 SGHTA and CDR2 FQGNSA. This CDR3 contains 14 residues. V lost 8 bases, J lost 7 bases, and 21 bases lay in between. The CDR3 region has the DNA TGTGCCAGCTCAGAGGGCCGGGGCGGGGAAGAGCAGTACTTC. Protein product: CASSEGRGGEEQYF.

The chain combines TRBV4-1 with TRBJ2-5; TRBD1 might be the D (5 bases). Judging by the DNA end, TRBJ2-7 fits better; the J call may be wrong. The germline CDR1 and CDR2 sequences are MGHRA and YSYEKL. The CDR3 extends over 14 amino acids. The CDR3 is CASSQGRGYYEQYF. For the CDR3, the DNA is TGCGCCAGCAGCCAAGGTAGGGGATACTACGAGCAGTACTTC.

J is TRBJ1-5 and V is TRBV27; 8 bases map to TRBD1. The germline CDR1 and CDR2 sequences are MNHEY and SMNVEV (reference sequence). The CDR3 contains 16 residues. The J segment lost 3 bases and the V segment lost 10 bases, leaving 14 bases of the junction unmatched. CDR3 amino acids: CATKPGQGTSNQPQHF. DNA of the CDR3: TGTGCCACCAAACCCGGACAGGGTACGTCCAATCAGCCCCAGCATTTT.

The chain links TRBV4-2 to TRBJ2-6; D perhaps matches TRBD1 (6 bases). The germline V gene encodes CDR1 LGHNA and CDR2 YNFKEQ. Trimming removed 2 bases at V and 1 base at J, with 9 bases between. This CDR3 is built from 16 residues. The DNA for the CDR3 is TGTGCCAGCAGCCAACTGGGACAATCTGGGGCCAACGTCCTGACTTTC. Translated, it gives CASSQLGQSGANVLTF.

This chain joins TRBV19 and TRBJ2-3, with a possible D match to TRBD2 (7 bases). The V gene's germline CDR1 is LNHDA and CDR2 SQIVND (reference sequence). With 6 bases removed from V and 2 bases from J, the gap between germline ends came to 12 bases. The CDR3 loop spans 14 amino acids. As DNA, the CDR3 is TGTGCCAGTAGGGGGAGGGGGGACACAGATACGCAGTATTTT. Its translation is CASRGRGDTDTQYF.

The CDR3 nucleotides read TGTGCCAGCAGCCAAGAATGGGGGGGGAACACTGAAGCTTTCTTT. The encoded protein is CASSQEWGGNTEAFF. The chain uses TRBV4-2 and TRBJ1-1; tentative D call: TRBD1 (5 bases). The CDR3 length is 15 residues. V lost 0 bases and J lost 1, with 9 bases in between. Germline V gene sequence: CDR1 LGHNA, CDR2 YNFKEQ.

The V call is TRBV7-2, the J call TRBJ2-3, with D possibly TRBD2 on 5 matching bases. CDR1 SGHTA and CDR2 FQGNSA come from the germline V gene. There are 13 residues in the CDR3. Trimming left V 4 bases short and J 2 bases short, with 7 bases between. In nucleotides, the CDR3 is TGTGCCAGCAGCTCCGGGAACACAGATACGCAGTATTTT. Translation: CASSSGNTDTQYF.

The CDR3 DNA sequence: TGTGCCAGCAGCTCCGGACAGGGGATGTCGGCTTTCTTT. Residues: CASSSGQGMSAFF. The chain is built from TRBV5-4 and TRBJ1-1; 9 nucleotides line up with TRBD1. In germline, CDR1 is SGHNT, CDR2 YYREEE (reference sequence). There are 13 residues in the CDR3. The junction had 8 bases not matched to a gene; V was cut back by 3 bases and J by 11 bases.

The chain couples TRBV7-3 to TRBJ2-2; tentatively, D is TRBD2 (5 bases). This CDR3 region has 15 residues. V lost 2 bases and J lost 0, with 7 bases in between. Germline CDR1 SGHTA, CDR2 FQGTGA. In DNA form, the CDR3 reads TGTGCCAGCAGCTTAGGAGGTTCGAACACCGGGGAGCTGTTTTTT. It translates to CASSLGGSNTGELFF.

V usage is TRBV7-9 and J usage is TRBJ1-3; 7 nucleotides match TRBD1. This CDR3 is built from 19 residues. V gave up 1 base and J gave up 0 bases; unmatched junction bases: 12. Germline lookup yields CDR1 SEHNR and CDR2 FQNEAQ (reference sequence). The CDR3, as DNA: TGTGCCAGCAGCTTAGTCGTGTATAGGGGACAGCACTCTGGAAACACCATATATTTT. As protein: CASSLVVYRGQHSGNTIYF.

The genes are TRBV27 and TRBJ1-1; D ambiguous. This CDR3 spans 13 amino acids. V shed 7 bases and J shed 7 bases, with 16 bases lying between them. Germline V gives CDR1 MNHEY, CDR2 SMNVEV (reference sequence). This CDR3 is CASKPSGGREAFF. CDR3 bases: TGTGCCAGCAAGCCCTCCGGAGGGCGTGAAGCTTTCTTT.

Remarks on this clone: In the same sample, other DNA sequences code for this CDR3. The CDR3 reads CASSLGGGNQPQHF. For the CDR3, the DNA is TGTGCCAGCAGCTTAGGGGGTGGCAATCAGCCCCAGCATTTT. The rearrangement uses TRBV5-4 and TRBJ1-5; D is perhaps TRBD1 (6 bases). V was trimmed by 2 bases and J by 2 bases, leaving 8 bases between them. Germline CDR1 reads SGHNT; CDR2 reads YYREEE (reference sequence). The CDR3 has 14 residues.

The chain is built from TRBV6-1 and TRBJ1-1; D is perhaps TRBD1 (6 bases). CDR3 length: 14 residues. The V gene lost 4 bases and the J gene lost 4 bases, with 13 bases spanning the gap. The germline CDR1 and CDR2 sequences are MNHNS and SASEGT. The DNA of the CDR3 is TGTGCCAGCAGTGTACAGGGTGCGGGCACTGAAGCTTTCTTT. Translation gives CASSVQGAGTEAFF.

The gene calls are TRBV7-9 and TRBJ2-5; D may be TRBD2 (7 bases). The CDR3 length is 18 residues. With 3 bases removed from V and 1 base from J, the gap between germline ends came to 21 bases. CDR1 is SEHNR, CDR2 FQNEAQ, per germline (reference sequence). CDR3 nucleotide sequence: TGTGCCAGCAGCTTTGGGGGGGGGCGCCGTAGACTCCAAGAGACCCAGTACTTC. Translation gives CASSFGGGRRRLQETQYF.

J is TRBJ2-6 and V is TRBV5-1; the D gene is possibly TRBD1 (6 bases). Germline V CDR1 and CDR2: SGHRS, YFSETQ. The V and J ends lost 4 bases and 0 bases respectively, with 14 bases between them. The CDR3 length is 17 residues. The CDR3 DNA follows: TGCGCCAGCAGCCCGGGGACAACCAGCTCTGGGGCCAACGTCCTGACTTTC. Amino acids: CASSPGTTSSGANVLTF.

The rearrangement uses TRBV29-1 and TRBJ2-1; 8 nucleotides agree with TRBD1. CDR3 length equals 15 residues. Germline lookup yields CDR1 SQVTM and CDR2 ANQGSEA. V lost 3 bases, J lost 7 bases, and 11 bases stayed unmatched. The CDR3 protein is CSVEPVWTGRNEQFF. CDR3 coding DNA: TGCAGCGTTGAGCCCGTTTGGACAGGGAGGAATGAGCAGTTCTTC.

V and J are TRBV20-1 and TRBJ1-2; TRBD1 matches at 7 bases. V trimming: 6 bases; J trimming: 5 bases; junction bases outside the gene matches: 3. This CDR3 region has 11 residues. Germline V gene sequence: CDR1 DFQATT, CDR2 SNEGSKA (reference sequence). DNA for the CDR3: TGCAGTGCCGGACAGGAGTATGGCTACACCTTC. As protein: CSAGQEYGYTF.

The rearrangement joins TRBV7-9 to TRBJ1-5; maybe TRBD1 (6 bases). Per the germline V gene, CDR1 is SEHNR and CDR2 is FQNEAQ (reference sequence). The CDR3 runs to 12 residues. V was shortened by 3 bases and J by 7 bases, with 7 bases between the two germline ends. In DNA form, the CDR3 reads TGTGCCAGCAGCTTCAGGGGACAGCCCCAGCATTTT. This gives the protein CASSFRGQPQHF.